These 17 T cell receptor beta chains came from one sample sequenced in a study. TCRdb re-derived calls from the RT-PCR reads in MiXCR, one entry per CDR3 protein. The sample contains about 680,000 distinct CDR3 sequences, 14% of which appear only once. The sample taken for sequencing was memory CD4+ T cells from blood. These receptors all stem from a female donor in good health, serving as a healthy control.

The rearrangement links TRBV7-2 to TRBJ1-3, with D unclear. Germline CDR1 and CDR2: SGHTA and FQGNSA. V lost 3 bases, J lost 0 bases, and 12 bases lay in between. This CDR3 has 16 amino acids. The CDR3 nucleotides read TGTGCCAGCAGCTTCTTCCAGGTGACCTCTGGAAACACCATATATTTT. Translating gives CASSFFQVTSGNTIYF.

The V gene is TRBV28, the J gene TRBJ2-2; the D is unclear. The CDR3 is 14 residues long. CDR1 and CDR2 (germline): MDHEN, SYDVKM. The V gene lost 4 bases and the J gene lost 7 bases, with 13 bases spanning the gap. The CDR3 DNA reads TGTGCCAGCAGTTCCACGAATGTAGGCGGGGAGCTGTTTTTT. Translation gives CASSSTNVGGELFF. The variable domain in full, completed from reference TRBV28 and TRBJ2-2, reads DVKVTQSSRYLVKRTGEKVFLECVQDMDHENMFWYRQDPGLGLRLIYFSYDVKMKEKGDIPEGYSVSREKKERFSLILESASTNQTSMYLCASSSTNVGGELFFGEGSRLTVL.

This clonotype has ten or more counts. The chain joins TRBV4-2 to TRBJ2-2; a possible D gene is TRBD2 (5 bases). This CDR3 comprises 15 residues. Trimming pared 4 bases from V and 9 bases from J, leaving 18 bases between. The V gene's germline CDR1 is LGHNA and CDR2 YNFKEQ. The DNA of the CDR3 is TGTGCCAGCAGCCTAGAGGAGGACCTCCGGCGGGAGCTGTTTTTT. This translates into CASSLEEDLRRELFF.

The chain uses TRBV6-2 or TRBV6-3 and TRBJ2-1, with D uncertain. Germline V gene data show CDR1 as MNHEY and CDR2 as SVGEGT. Trimming pared 6 bases from V and 12 bases from J, leaving 21 bases between. This CDR3 comprises 14 residues. The CDR3 sequence is CASSRVLRSSGQFF. The CDR3, as DNA: TGTGCCAGCAGCCGAGTCCTACGGAGTTCTGGGCAGTTCTTC.

A few counts support this clonotype. V and J are TRBV5-1 and TRBJ1-4; the D is unclear. Germline V gene data show CDR1 as SGHRS and CDR2 as YFSETQ. This CDR3 is built from 13 residues. Trimming left V 0 bases short and J 10 bases short, with 10 bases between. CDR3 residues: CASSLEVAGKLFF. The CDR3 DNA sequence: TGCGCCAGCAGCTTGGAGGTAGCCGGAAAACTGTTTTTT.

This clonotype turned up a few times. J is TRBJ1-1 and V is TRBV4-3; D uncertain. The germline V gene has CDR1 LGHNA and CDR2 YSLEER. The CDR3 consists of 15 residues. V was pared by 2 bases and J by 6 bases, with 16 bases between. The CDR3: CASSQPPGRSSEAFF. CDR3 nucleotide sequence: TGCGCCAGCAGCCAACCCCCGGGGAGGTCCTCTGAAGCTTTCTTT.

This clonotype was picked up many times. The chain recombines TRBV24-1 with TRBJ1-1, with D possibly being TRBD1 (5 bases). The V end was cut by 7 bases, the J end by 12 bases, with 17 bases between. This CDR3 comprises 12 residues. Germline loops: CDR1 KGHDR, CDR2 SFDVKD. Here the CDR3 DNA reads TGTGCCACCAGCGACGACAGAAGGAGAACTTTCTTT. Translating it yields CATSDDRRRTFF.

This clonotype was seen a handful of times. The V and J genes are TRBV7-9 and TRBJ2-7; D unresolved. Germline CDR1 SEHNR, CDR2 FQNEAQ (reference sequence). The V gene lost 3 bases and the J gene lost 3 bases, with 15 bases spanning the gap. This CDR3 contains 15 residues. Written as DNA, the CDR3 is TGTGCCAGCAGCTTTCTTGGTTACAATTACTACGAGCAGTACTTC. Translation gives CASSFLGYNYYEQYF.

This chain links TRBV5-1 with TRBJ2-4; D perhaps matches TRBD1 (8 bases). The CDR3 consists of 14 residues. Germline V gene lookup returns CDR1 SGHRS and CDR2 YFSETQ. V was cut by 4 bases and J by 11 bases, with 19 bases left in between. This chain's CDR3 is CASSRGERDRFQYF. In nucleotides, the CDR3 is TGCGCCAGCAGCCGCGGGGAGCGGGACAGGTTTCAGTACTTC.

This chain joins TRBV6-5 and TRBJ2-7; 7 bases line up with TRBD2. Per the germline V gene, CDR1 is MNHEY and CDR2 is SVGAGI. Trimming at V came to 5 bases and at J to 3 bases, leaving 7 bases not matched to a gene. The CDR3 totals 14 residues. The CDR3, as DNA: TGTGCCAGCAGTCCCCCGGGGGGAGTCTACGAGCAGTACTTC. Its translation: CASSPPGGVYEQYF.

This clonotype was seen a few times. The J gene is TRBJ2-7, the V gene TRBV28, with 8 bases matching TRBD1. The CDR3 consists of 14 residues. Germline-derived CDR1 and CDR2 are MDHEN and SYDVKM. V was pared by 6 bases and J by 0 bases, with 4 bases of the junction left unmatched. This CDR3 reads CASRGTGLSYEQYF. Here the CDR3 DNA reads TGTGCCAGCAGAGGGACAGGACTCTCCTACGAGCAGTACTTC.

The gene calls are TRBV5-1 and TRBJ2-1; TRBD2 matches at 8 bases. Germline CDR1 and CDR2: SGHRS and YFSETQ. The CDR3 is 18 amino acids. V dropped 0 bases and J dropped 0; count of bases not matched to a gene: 8. This CDR3 is CASSLAGASGSSYNEQFF. The CDR3 bases are TGCGCCAGCAGCTTGGCCGGGGCTAGCGGGTCCTCCTACAATGAGCAGTTCTTC.

This chain uses TRBV2 with TRBJ1-1; a weak D match, TRBD1 (6 bases). Germline V gene sequence: CDR1 SNHLY, CDR2 FYNNEI. Deletions cut 6 bases from V and 5 bases from J, with 13 bases between. CDR3 length: 13 residues. The CDR3 region is CASRDRIRTEAFF. CDR3 nucleotides: TGTGCCAGCAGAGACAGGATAAGGACTGAAGCTTTCTTT.

This clonotype was found a few times. This sequence joins TRBV9 and TRBJ2-2; 8 bases fit TRBD2. CDR3 size: 16 residues. Trimming took 3 bases from V and 2 from J; bases not matched to a gene: 6. The germline gives CDR1 SGDLS, CDR2 YYNGEE. As DNA, the CDR3 is TGTGCCAGCAGCGAGTCCGGGACTAGAAACACCGGGGAGCTGTTTTTT. Translation gives CASSESGTRNTGELFF.

This clonotype showed up many times. V is TRBV20-1 and J is TRBJ2-1; D not certain. The CDR3 length is 10 residues. Germline V gene sequence: CDR1 DFQATT, CDR2 SNEGSKA (reference sequence). Trimming stripped 7 bases from V and 5 bases from J, with 6 bases between. CDR3 sequence (DNA): TGCAGTGGGTTGGACAATGAGCAGTTCTTC. Protein: CSGLDNEQFF.

This clonotype was counted ten times or more. The chain is built from TRBV7-2 and TRBJ2-2; weak D call: TRBD2 (6 bases). With 2 bases removed from V and 5 bases from J, the gap between germline ends came to 15 bases. The CDR3 totals 16 residues. Germline CDR1 SGHTA, CDR2 FQGNSA. CDR3 protein: CASSLFAGIATGELFF. The CDR3 DNA reads TGTGCCAGCAGCTTATTCGCGGGAATTGCAACCGGGGAGCTGTTTTTT.

The rearrangement joins TRBV20-1 to TRBJ2-7; weak D call: TRBD1 (6 bases). The CDR3 length is 13 residues. Germline assignment: CDR1 DFQATT and CDR2 SNEGSKA (reference sequence). Trimming cost V 0 bases and J 6 bases, with 12 bases left between them. The CDR3 coding sequence is TGCAGTGCTAGAGACAGGGTAGGGGGCGAGCAGTACTTC. Translating gives CSARDRVGGEQYF.